These 27 T cell receptor beta chains were all obtained from the same sample, sequenced in a study of blood T cell repertoires in COVID-19. Assay: immunoSEQ multiplex PCR; the TCRdb copy retains only in-frame clones and omits some. The repertoire holds 45,000 to 60,000 clones, 75% to 90% seen once, with over 10% in the top ten. Sequenced material: peripheral blood. These receptors were taken from a human donor in a cohort sampled during active COVID-19.

This chain links TRBV18 with TRBJ1-1; tentative D call: TRBD1 (5 bases). V was trimmed by 4 bases and J by 3 bases, leaving 15 bases between them. From germline, CDR1 is KGHSH and CDR2 LQKENI. The CDR3 runs to 15 residues. The CDR3 DNA reads as TGTGCCAGCTCACTACAGGACGGGAGGTACACTGAAGCTTTCTTT. This encodes CASSLQDGRYTEAFF. The entire variable domain, with the rest obtained from reference TRBV18 and TRBJ1-1, is as follows: NAGVMQNPRHLVRRRGQEARLRCSPMKGHSHVYWYRQLPEEGLKFMVYLQKENIIDESGMPKERFSAEFPKEGPSILRIQQVVRGDSAAYFCASSLQDGRYTEAFFGQGTRLTVV.

The chain is built from TRBV30 and TRBJ2-7, with 9 bases that match TRBD1. The CDR3 runs 15 residues. With V trimmed by 3 bases and J by 2 bases, 8 bases remained unmatched. CDR1 and CDR2 from the germline V gene are GTSNPN and SVGIG (reference sequence). Here the CDR3 reads CAWSGQGRGPYEQYF. DNA for the CDR3: TGTGCCTGGAGCGGACAGGGGCGGGGACCCTACGAGCAGTACTTC.

Remarks on this clone: Other nucleotide sequences in the sample specify the same CDR3. CDR3 region: CASSQGRGLGSNQPQHF. For the CDR3, the DNA is TGCGCCAGCAGCCAGGGCAGGGGGCTTGGGAGTAATCAGCCCCAGCATTTT. This chain joins TRBV4-1 and TRBJ1-5; 8 bases line up with TRBD1. The CDR3 runs to 17 residues. The ends lost 3 bases at V and 4 bases at J; junction bases unmatched: 11. CDR1 and CDR2 (germline): MGHRA, YSYEKL.

Regarding this clone: Other DNA sequences in this specimen translate into the identical CDR3. This rearrangement joins TRBV5-1 to TRBJ2-7; 7 bases are a match to TRBD1. This CDR3 spans 15 amino acids. Germline CDR1 reads SGHRS; CDR2 reads YFSETQ. V shed 0 bases and J 1 base; nucleotides not matched to a gene: 4. The CDR3 nucleotides are TGCGCCAGCAGCTTGGCCGACAGGGCATCCTACGAGCAGTACTTC. Its translation: CASSLADRASYEQYF.

The V gene is TRBV5-5, the J gene TRBJ1-5; the D gene is possibly TRBD1 (6 bases). Trimming pared 1 base from V and 5 bases from J, leaving 16 bases between. The germline CDR1 and CDR2 sequences are SGHKS and YYEKEE (reference sequence). The CDR3 loop spans 16 amino acids. This chain's CDR3 is CASSLSPGGADQPQHF. The CDR3 DNA reads as TGTGCCAGCAGCTTGTCCCCCGGGGGGGCCGATCAGCCCCAGCATTTT.

V and J are TRBV5-4 and TRBJ2-5; 15 nucleotides align to TRBD2. The CDR3 loop spans 17 amino acids. J was trimmed by 4 bases and V by 3 bases; bases with no gene match: 7. The germline gives CDR1 SGHNT, CDR2 YYREEE (reference sequence). The CDR3 spells CASSSGLAGGEGETQYF. The CDR3 nucleotides read TGTGCCAGCAGCTCGGGACTAGCGGGGGGCGAGGGAGAGACCCAGTACTTC.

The DNA for the CDR3 is TGCAGTGCTAGTGGATGGGCGGGGGGAATCGGGGAGCTGTTTTTT. Translation gives CSASGWAGGIGELFF. The chain combines TRBV20-1 with TRBJ2-2; 8 bases fit TRBD2. The CDR3 loop spans 15 amino acids. Germline V gene sequence: CDR1 DFQATT, CDR2 SNEGSKA (reference sequence). With 3 bases clipped from V and 7 bases from J, the junction kept 10 bases outside the gene matches.

The rearrangement joins TRBV6-5 to TRBJ2-2, with D possibly matching TRBD1 (6 bases). Per the germline V gene, CDR1 is MNHEY and CDR2 is SVGAGI. The V end lost 7 bases, the J end lost 7 bases, and 16 bases lay between the germline ends. CDR3 length: 14 residues. CDR3 residues: CASKPGQAYGELFF. CDR3 nucleotide sequence: TGTGCCAGCAAACCGGGACAAGCATACGGGGAGCTGTTTTTT.

This clone was picked up one time. The chain carries TRBV9 and TRBJ2-1; TRBD2 matches at 7 bases. CDR3 length equals 14 residues. CDR1 is SGDLS, CDR2 YYNGEE, per germline. With 5 bases clipped from V and 9 bases from J, the junction kept 11 bases outside the gene matches. CDR3 nucleotide sequence: TGTGCCAGCAGTGTCTACGGCGGGGGAACTGAGCAGTTCTTC. As protein: CASSVYGGGTEQFF.

The CDR3 protein is CASSLGGGEKLFF. The DNA for the CDR3 is TGTGCCAGCAGCTTAGGAGGGGGTGAAAAACTGTTTTTT. The chain is built from TRBV7-9 and TRBJ1-4; a possible D gene is TRBD1 (6 bases). The CDR3 length is 13 residues. Germline CDR1 is SEHNR and CDR2 is FQNEAQ (reference sequence). V was cut by 1 base and J by 7 bases, with 7 bases left in between.

This chain links TRBV12-5 with TRBJ1-1, with D tentatively TRBD1 (5 bases). With 2 bases removed from V and 4 bases from J, the gap between germline ends came to 14 bases. Germline V gene sequence: CDR1 LGHNT, CDR2 FRNRAP. The CDR3 consists of 15 residues. CDR3 sequence (DNA): TGTGCTAGTGGTTTGTTCCAGGGCGGGAGCACTGAAGCTTTCTTT. It encodes CASGLFQGGSTEAFF.

The chain links TRBV5-1 to TRBJ2-7; 7 positions agree with TRBD1. Germline values: CDR1 SGHRS, CDR2 YFSETQ. The CDR3 length is 15 residues. V trimming: 0 bases; J trimming: 3 bases; junction bases outside the gene matches: 6. CDR3 loop: CASSLGGTENYEQYF. In nucleotides, the CDR3 is TGCGCCAGCAGCTTGGGTGGGACAGAAAACTACGAGCAGTACTTC.

The CDR3 nucleotides read TGCGCCAGCAGCGGTGGACAGGGGGAGATCACAGATACGCAGTATTTT. This sequence encodes CASSGGQGEITDTQYF. This chain connects TRBV5-1 to TRBJ2-3; 10 bases line up with TRBD1. This CDR3 comprises 16 residues. With 4 bases clipped from V and 2 bases from J, the junction kept 7 bases outside the gene matches. CDR1 is SGHRS and CDR2 is YFSETQ in the germline V gene.

This clone has a single count. The rearrangement links TRBV5-8 to TRBJ1-6, with D uncertain. Trimming took off 4 bases at V and 0 bases at J, with 14 bases between the two ends. This CDR3 has 17 residues. CDR1 SGHTS and CDR2 YDEGEE come from the germline V gene. The CDR3 protein is CASSGQTGSSYNSPLHF. CDR3 DNA sequence: TGTGCCAGCAGCGGGCAAACGGGGAGCTCCTATAATTCACCCCTCCACTTT.

The genes are TRBV7-9 and TRBJ1-4, with 7 bases aligning to TRBD1. Unmatched junction bases numbered 5, after V lost 1 base and J lost 6 bases. Per the germline V gene, CDR1 is SEHNR and CDR2 is FQNEAQ (reference sequence). The CDR3 runs 15 residues. The CDR3 nucleotides read TGTGCCAGCAGCTTAGAGGGACAGTACGATGAAAAACTGTTTTTT. As protein: CASSLEGQYDEKLFF.

In its sample, this clone was seen a few times. This chain connects TRBV5-4 to TRBJ1-3, with TRBD1 matching over 7 bases. With 3 bases clipped from V and 2 bases from J, the junction kept 2 bases outside the gene matches. Germline V gives CDR1 SGHNT, CDR2 YYREEE (reference sequence). The CDR3 has 14 residues. In nucleotides, the CDR3 is TGTGCCAGCAGCTCTGGACAGGCTGGAAACACCATATATTTT. Amino acids: CASSSGQAGNTIYF.

The rearrangement links TRBV18 to TRBJ1-2; 8 bases line up with TRBD1. The CDR3 runs to 15 residues. With V trimmed by 0 bases and J by 4 bases, 4 bases remained unmatched. CDR1 KGHSH and CDR2 LQKENI come from the germline V gene. In nucleotides, the CDR3 is TGTGCCAGCTCACCACCGGACAGGGCAAGCTATGGCTACACCTTC. This sequence encodes CASSPPDRASYGYTF.

CDR3 protein: CATDRALLSGANVLTF. The CDR3 nucleotides read TGTGCCACGGACAGGGCTCTTTTGTCTGGGGCCAACGTCCTGACTTTC. The chain combines TRBV6-6 with TRBJ2-6; 8 nucleotides match TRBD1. Germline V gives CDR1 MNHNY, CDR2 SVGAGI (reference sequence). The CDR3 is 16 residues long. With 10 bases clipped from V and 1 base from J, the junction kept 9 bases outside the gene matches.

V and J are TRBV19 and TRBJ1-4, with TRBD1 matching 7 bases. After removal of 5 bases from V and 6 bases from J, the junction contained 6 bases not matched to a gene. The CDR3 length is 14 residues. The germline V gene encodes CDR1 LNHDA and CDR2 SQIVND (reference sequence). CDR3 DNA: TGTGCCAGTAGTGAAGGGGGCGAGGATGAAAAACTGTTTTTT. The encoded protein is CASSEGGEDEKLFF.

The CDR3 spells CASSEYVPEETQYF. CDR3 nucleotide sequence: TGTGCCAGCAGTGAATATGTCCCCGAAGAGACCCAGTACTTC. V gene TRBV25-1 combines with J gene TRBJ2-5; D ambiguous. V was cut by 0 bases and J by 3 bases, with 8 bases left in between. The germline CDR1 and CDR2 sequences are MGHDK and SYGVNS. The CDR3 totals 14 residues.

This clone has just a few counts. The V and J genes are TRBV7-2 and TRBJ2-7; tentative D call: TRBD2 (6 bases). V lost 8 bases and J lost 2, with 13 bases in between. The CDR3 has 13 residues. In germline, CDR1 is SGHTA, CDR2 FQGNSA. CDR3 nucleotide sequence: TGTGCCAGCGGGGGGTTTGCCCCCTACGAGCAGTACTTC. Protein product: CASGGFAPYEQYF.

V gene TRBV5-1 combines with J gene TRBJ1-1; TRBD1 matches 12 bases. The CDR3 loop spans 14 amino acids. Losses at the gene ends were 4 bases for V and 2 bases for J; bases not matched to a gene: 0. Germline CDR1 reads SGHRS; CDR2 reads YFSETQ. Written as DNA, the CDR3 is TGCGCCAGCAGCGGGACAGGGGGCAACACTGAAGCTTTCTTT. The encoded protein is CASSGTGGNTEAFF.

The chain is built from TRBV19 and TRBJ1-2; D ambiguous. V lost 3 bases to trimming and J lost 4 bases, with 12 bases between them. This CDR3 has 14 amino acids. Per germline, CDR1 LNHDA and CDR2 SQIVND (reference sequence). As DNA, the CDR3 is TGTGCCAGTAGTATGAGAGCGGAGACCTATGGCTACACCTTC. Protein product: CASSMRAETYGYTF. The full variable domain, completed using reference TRBV19 and TRBJ1-2, is DGGITQSPKYLFRKEGQNVTLSCEQNLNHDAMYWYRQDPGQGLRLIYYSQIVNDFQKGDIAEGYSVSREKKESFPLTVTSAQKNPTAFYLCASSMRAETYGYTFGSGTRLTVV.

The chain links TRBV30 to TRBJ1-4, with D possibly TRBD1 on 6 matching bases. V shed 2 bases and J shed 7 bases, with 14 bases lying between them. The V gene's germline CDR1 is GTSNPN and CDR2 SVGIG (reference sequence). The CDR3 covers 14 residues. CDR3 DNA: TGTGCCTGGAGTTGGGGAATGGGGGCTGAAAAACTGTTTTTT. It encodes CAWSWGMGAEKLFF.

The chain is built from TRBV27 and TRBJ2-1; the D gene is possibly TRBD2 (5 bases). This CDR3 is 14 amino acids long. The V end lost 2 bases, the J end lost 0 bases, and 5 bases lay between the germline ends. Germline assignment: CDR1 MNHEY and CDR2 SMNVEV (reference sequence). The CDR3 sequence is CASSLAGSYNEQFF. The CDR3 DNA sequence: TGTGCCAGCAGTTTAGCGGGCTCCTACAATGAGCAGTTCTTC.

J is TRBJ1-3 and V is TRBV30; 7 nucleotides agree with TRBD1. CDR1 is GTSNPN and CDR2 is SVGIG in the germline V gene (reference sequence). This CDR3 is 14 amino acids long. V lost 5 bases and J lost 0; bases outside the gene matches: 4. CDR3 DNA: TGTGCCTGGGGGACAGCGAACTCTGGAAACACCATATATTTT. Its protein product is CAWGTANSGNTIYF.

This sequence joins TRBV7-9 and TRBJ1-4, with D possibly matching TRBD1 (6 bases). CDR1 and CDR2 from the germline V gene are SEHNR and FQNEAQ (reference sequence). The V gene lost 4 bases and the J gene lost 8 bases, with 14 bases spanning the gap. The length of the CDR3 is 14 residues. CDR3 protein: CASSSTRGGEKLFF. CDR3 in DNA: TGTGCCAGCAGCTCGACCAGGGGAGGGGAAAAACTGTTTTTT.